The entry below describes one T cell receptor (beta chain). Its target is not known. The sample is drawn from a study of T cell responses to AZD1222 COVID-19 vaccine. Study summary: Second-dose intervals of approximately 4 or approximately 12 weeks were pooled. Whole-study findings and limits: Among those given AZD1222, only six or seven were seropositive at baseline.

Some clones are missing from TCRdb's copy, which holds only in-frame ones; the method was immunoSEQ multiplex PCR. The table lists 120,000 to 150,000 clones, about 87% of them singletons. CDR1 and CDR2 (germline): LNHDA, SQIVND (reference sequence). CDR3 length equals 13 residues. Deletions cut 1 base from V and 9 bases from J, with 10 bases between. The chain links TRBV19 to TRBJ2-1; D is perhaps TRBD2 (5 bases). Sample: peripheral blood, taken on day 0 of AZD1222 vaccination. The clonotype originates from an adult in good health. CDR3 bases: TGTGCCAGTAGTATAGCGGGGATCGGTGAGCAGTTCTTC. It specifies CASSIAGIGEQFF.